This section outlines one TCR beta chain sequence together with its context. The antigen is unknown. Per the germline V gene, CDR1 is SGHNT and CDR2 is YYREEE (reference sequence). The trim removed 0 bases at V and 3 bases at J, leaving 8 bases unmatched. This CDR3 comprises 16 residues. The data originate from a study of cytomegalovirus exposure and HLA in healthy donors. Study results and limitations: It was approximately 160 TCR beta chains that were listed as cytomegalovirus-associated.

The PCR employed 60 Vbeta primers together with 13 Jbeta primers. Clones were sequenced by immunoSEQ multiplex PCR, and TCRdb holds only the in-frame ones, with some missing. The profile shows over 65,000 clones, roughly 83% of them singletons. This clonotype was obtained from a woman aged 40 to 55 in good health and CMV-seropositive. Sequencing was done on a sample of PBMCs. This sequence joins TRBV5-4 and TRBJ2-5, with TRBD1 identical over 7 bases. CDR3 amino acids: CASSLAQRDSKETQYF. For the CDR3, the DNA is TGTGCCAGCAGCTTGGCACAAAGGGACAGTAAAGAGACCCAGTACTTC.